Sequencing of this T cell receptor beta chain was carried out in a study of blood T cell repertoires in COVID-19. V lost 5 bases to trimming and J lost 6 bases; unmatched junction nucleotides: 8. This CDR3 spans 16 amino acids. The germline gives CDR1 WNHNN, CDR2 SYGVQD (reference sequence). Sequenced by immunoSEQ multiplex PCR; TCRdb stores in-frame clones only, minus some. This table has 300,000 to 450,000 clones, about 85% appearing once. This chain links TRBV10-1 with TRBJ1-4; 11 positions match TRBD1. This clonotype was sampled from a woman between 18 and 30 years old with acute or convalescent COVID-19. Source material: peripheral blood. CDR3 nucleotides: TGCGCCAGCAGTTATGGACAGGGGGCTAGGGATGAAAAACTGTTTTTT. Translating it yields CASSYGQGARDEKLFF.